This T cell receptor beta chain comes out of a study of blood T cell repertoires in COVID-19 (dated by TCRdb to 2020 to 2021). Describing the broader study: Samples covering the acute and convalescent phases of COVID-19 were provided by collaborators in the United States, Italy and Spain. The repertoires were made available in a free public database intended to serve as a resource for research on the immune response to SARS-CoV-2. The prospective study material was composed of cDNA or gDNA derived from T cells, B-cell-depleted T cells, or PBMCs. Samples were obtained from the ongoing ImmuneRACE study (first 160 participants) and from 1,254 subjects provided by 6 global collaborators. Deeply sampled blood TCRbeta repertoires from subjects exposed to, actively infected with, or recovered from COVID-19 were included in the dataset. HLA class I and class II types, where available, came from metadata supplied by the sample provider rather than from assay-based typing. Nearly every sample came with metadata listing a de-identified subject ID, COVID-19 status, age in years and sex. General findings and caveats noted by the study authors: The quantity of clinical and demographic metadata differed by source and by participant and was supplied without curation.

TCRbeta CDR3 regions were amplified from genomic DNA using the immunoSEQ Assay, a bias-controlled multiplex PCR. Turning to the authors' computational methods: The number of nucleated cells in each sample was estimated by amplification of reference gene primers within the assay. Sequence reads were collapsed and filtered to measure the absolute abundance of every unique TCRbeta CDR3 rearrangement. For each sample, productive Simpson clonality was calculated as the square root of Simpson's diversity index over productive rearrangements. The immuneACCESS repertoire file appears here via TCRdb, limited to in-frame rearrangements. These files lack a portion of the clones; in checked studies, under half of the deficit traces to unresolved V genes, and the cause of the others is not known. V, J and clone size are taken as reported in that table, and D and trimming were inferred from the DNA itself. The sample includes about 210,000 clones, with around 80% observed a single time. Together, the top ten hold 7% to 8.5% of the sample.

As for this clone: Its cognate antigen has yet to be identified. Base-call qualities are not available, and no considerably larger clone is one nucleotide away. Within the sample, other DNA sequences also encode this same CDR3.

The collaborating institutions used their own protocols to collect whole blood in K2EDTA tubes. For TCRbeta analysis, collaborators shipped samples in one of three forms: frozen whole blood, isolated PBMCs, or DNA extracted from either of those sample types. What was sequenced was peripheral blood. The sequence came from a woman between 70 and 85 years old with acute or convalescent COVID-19.

The CDR3 reads CAISESTGDSPLHF. The bases read TGTGCCATCAGTGAGTCAACAGGGGACTCACCCCTCCACTTT. Recombination joined TRBV10-3 with TRBJ1-6, with 7 junctional bases fitting TRBD1. V has 0 bases trimmed and J has 10 bases trimmed; junction bases matching no gene number 3. CDR1 ENHRY and CDR2 SYGVKD were looked up in the germline V gene. The CDR3 spans 14 residues, from the cysteine through the phenylalanine. Only the CDR3 part of the read is kept: 42 bases, read in frame from the first base.